The 7 T cell receptor beta chains presented below share a single source sample, sequenced in a study of shared clonotypes between healthy human individuals. The table came from immunoSEQ multiplex PCR; TCRdb's copy has only in-frame clones and leaves some out. The data hold more than 2,000,000 clones, with approximately 94% observed a single time. The sequenced sample was naive CD4+ T cells sorted from blood. Subset given: CD45RA+ positively selected. The receptors come from a man aged 18 to 35 in good health.

The rearrangement uses TRBV27 and TRBJ2-1; 7 nucleotides align to TRBD1. This CDR3 comprises 14 residues. V gave up 8 bases and J gave up 4 bases; unmatched junction bases: 8. Per germline, CDR1 MNHEY and CDR2 SMNVEV (reference sequence). In DNA form, the CDR3 reads TGTGCCAGCTCAGGGGGAGCGACTTACAATGAGCAGTTCTTC. Translated, it gives CASSGGATYNEQFF.

J is TRBJ2-7 and V is TRBV9, with D perhaps TRBD2 (5 bases). The CDR3 totals 14 residues. CDR1 is SGDLS, CDR2 YYNGEE, per germline. The V end lost 3 bases, the J end lost 5 bases, and 15 bases lay between the germline ends. The CDR3, as DNA: TGTGCCAGCAGCGCGGGGTTCTTAGTCGACGAGCAGTACTTC. Amino acids: CASSAGFLVDEQYF.

The rearrangement joins TRBV6-5 to TRBJ2-1; possible D gene TRBD2, 6 bases. The germline gives CDR1 MNHEY, CDR2 SVGAGI. V was pared by 5 bases and J by 10 bases, with 12 bases between. There are 12 residues in the CDR3. The CDR3 DNA follows: TGTGCCAGCAGTCCCAGGGCGGGGGAGCAGTTCTTC. Translating it yields CASSPRAGEQFF.

The chain is built from TRBV2 and TRBJ1-3; D remains unclear. The V gene's germline CDR1 is SNHLY and CDR2 FYNNEI. CDR3 size: 15 residues. V shed 6 bases and J shed 0 bases, with 12 bases lying between them. CDR3 sequence (DNA): TGTGCCAGCAGGGTGGACGATAGCTCTGGAAACACCATATATTTT. Translating it yields CASRVDDSSGNTIYF.

Notes on this clone: This same CDR3 is encoded by further DNA sequences in the sample. The chain joins TRBV5-8 to TRBJ1-5; D not resolved. The ends were cut back, 2 bases at V and 2 bases at J, with 5 bases in the middle. The CDR3 has 13 residues. Germline V gives CDR1 SGHTS, CDR2 YDEGEE. CDR3 in amino acids: CASSFQGNQPQHF. In nucleotides, the CDR3 is TGTGCCAGCAGCTTCCAGGGCAATCAGCCCCAGCATTTT.

In the case of this clone: Additional DNA sequences in this sample encode the identical CDR3. The CDR3 loop reads CASSFTGGTDTQYF. The CDR3 nucleotides read TGCGCCAGCAGCTTCACGGGAGGGACAGATACGCAGTATTTT. This rearrangement joins TRBV5-1 to TRBJ2-3, with 8 bases that match TRBD2. V gave up 2 bases and J gave up 3 bases; unmatched junction bases: 2. Germline-derived CDR1 and CDR2 are SGHRS and YFSETQ. The CDR3 runs 14 residues.

The chain joins TRBV2 to TRBJ2-4; D might be TRBD1 or TRBD2, each matching 5 bases. Deletions cut 5 bases from V and 10 bases from J, with 9 bases between. The CDR3 is made up of 11 amino acids. Germline CDR1 and CDR2: SNHLY and FYNNEI. The CDR3 loop is CASSRDEIQYF. CDR3 nucleotide sequence: TGTGCCAGCAGTCGGGACGAGATTCAGTACTTC.